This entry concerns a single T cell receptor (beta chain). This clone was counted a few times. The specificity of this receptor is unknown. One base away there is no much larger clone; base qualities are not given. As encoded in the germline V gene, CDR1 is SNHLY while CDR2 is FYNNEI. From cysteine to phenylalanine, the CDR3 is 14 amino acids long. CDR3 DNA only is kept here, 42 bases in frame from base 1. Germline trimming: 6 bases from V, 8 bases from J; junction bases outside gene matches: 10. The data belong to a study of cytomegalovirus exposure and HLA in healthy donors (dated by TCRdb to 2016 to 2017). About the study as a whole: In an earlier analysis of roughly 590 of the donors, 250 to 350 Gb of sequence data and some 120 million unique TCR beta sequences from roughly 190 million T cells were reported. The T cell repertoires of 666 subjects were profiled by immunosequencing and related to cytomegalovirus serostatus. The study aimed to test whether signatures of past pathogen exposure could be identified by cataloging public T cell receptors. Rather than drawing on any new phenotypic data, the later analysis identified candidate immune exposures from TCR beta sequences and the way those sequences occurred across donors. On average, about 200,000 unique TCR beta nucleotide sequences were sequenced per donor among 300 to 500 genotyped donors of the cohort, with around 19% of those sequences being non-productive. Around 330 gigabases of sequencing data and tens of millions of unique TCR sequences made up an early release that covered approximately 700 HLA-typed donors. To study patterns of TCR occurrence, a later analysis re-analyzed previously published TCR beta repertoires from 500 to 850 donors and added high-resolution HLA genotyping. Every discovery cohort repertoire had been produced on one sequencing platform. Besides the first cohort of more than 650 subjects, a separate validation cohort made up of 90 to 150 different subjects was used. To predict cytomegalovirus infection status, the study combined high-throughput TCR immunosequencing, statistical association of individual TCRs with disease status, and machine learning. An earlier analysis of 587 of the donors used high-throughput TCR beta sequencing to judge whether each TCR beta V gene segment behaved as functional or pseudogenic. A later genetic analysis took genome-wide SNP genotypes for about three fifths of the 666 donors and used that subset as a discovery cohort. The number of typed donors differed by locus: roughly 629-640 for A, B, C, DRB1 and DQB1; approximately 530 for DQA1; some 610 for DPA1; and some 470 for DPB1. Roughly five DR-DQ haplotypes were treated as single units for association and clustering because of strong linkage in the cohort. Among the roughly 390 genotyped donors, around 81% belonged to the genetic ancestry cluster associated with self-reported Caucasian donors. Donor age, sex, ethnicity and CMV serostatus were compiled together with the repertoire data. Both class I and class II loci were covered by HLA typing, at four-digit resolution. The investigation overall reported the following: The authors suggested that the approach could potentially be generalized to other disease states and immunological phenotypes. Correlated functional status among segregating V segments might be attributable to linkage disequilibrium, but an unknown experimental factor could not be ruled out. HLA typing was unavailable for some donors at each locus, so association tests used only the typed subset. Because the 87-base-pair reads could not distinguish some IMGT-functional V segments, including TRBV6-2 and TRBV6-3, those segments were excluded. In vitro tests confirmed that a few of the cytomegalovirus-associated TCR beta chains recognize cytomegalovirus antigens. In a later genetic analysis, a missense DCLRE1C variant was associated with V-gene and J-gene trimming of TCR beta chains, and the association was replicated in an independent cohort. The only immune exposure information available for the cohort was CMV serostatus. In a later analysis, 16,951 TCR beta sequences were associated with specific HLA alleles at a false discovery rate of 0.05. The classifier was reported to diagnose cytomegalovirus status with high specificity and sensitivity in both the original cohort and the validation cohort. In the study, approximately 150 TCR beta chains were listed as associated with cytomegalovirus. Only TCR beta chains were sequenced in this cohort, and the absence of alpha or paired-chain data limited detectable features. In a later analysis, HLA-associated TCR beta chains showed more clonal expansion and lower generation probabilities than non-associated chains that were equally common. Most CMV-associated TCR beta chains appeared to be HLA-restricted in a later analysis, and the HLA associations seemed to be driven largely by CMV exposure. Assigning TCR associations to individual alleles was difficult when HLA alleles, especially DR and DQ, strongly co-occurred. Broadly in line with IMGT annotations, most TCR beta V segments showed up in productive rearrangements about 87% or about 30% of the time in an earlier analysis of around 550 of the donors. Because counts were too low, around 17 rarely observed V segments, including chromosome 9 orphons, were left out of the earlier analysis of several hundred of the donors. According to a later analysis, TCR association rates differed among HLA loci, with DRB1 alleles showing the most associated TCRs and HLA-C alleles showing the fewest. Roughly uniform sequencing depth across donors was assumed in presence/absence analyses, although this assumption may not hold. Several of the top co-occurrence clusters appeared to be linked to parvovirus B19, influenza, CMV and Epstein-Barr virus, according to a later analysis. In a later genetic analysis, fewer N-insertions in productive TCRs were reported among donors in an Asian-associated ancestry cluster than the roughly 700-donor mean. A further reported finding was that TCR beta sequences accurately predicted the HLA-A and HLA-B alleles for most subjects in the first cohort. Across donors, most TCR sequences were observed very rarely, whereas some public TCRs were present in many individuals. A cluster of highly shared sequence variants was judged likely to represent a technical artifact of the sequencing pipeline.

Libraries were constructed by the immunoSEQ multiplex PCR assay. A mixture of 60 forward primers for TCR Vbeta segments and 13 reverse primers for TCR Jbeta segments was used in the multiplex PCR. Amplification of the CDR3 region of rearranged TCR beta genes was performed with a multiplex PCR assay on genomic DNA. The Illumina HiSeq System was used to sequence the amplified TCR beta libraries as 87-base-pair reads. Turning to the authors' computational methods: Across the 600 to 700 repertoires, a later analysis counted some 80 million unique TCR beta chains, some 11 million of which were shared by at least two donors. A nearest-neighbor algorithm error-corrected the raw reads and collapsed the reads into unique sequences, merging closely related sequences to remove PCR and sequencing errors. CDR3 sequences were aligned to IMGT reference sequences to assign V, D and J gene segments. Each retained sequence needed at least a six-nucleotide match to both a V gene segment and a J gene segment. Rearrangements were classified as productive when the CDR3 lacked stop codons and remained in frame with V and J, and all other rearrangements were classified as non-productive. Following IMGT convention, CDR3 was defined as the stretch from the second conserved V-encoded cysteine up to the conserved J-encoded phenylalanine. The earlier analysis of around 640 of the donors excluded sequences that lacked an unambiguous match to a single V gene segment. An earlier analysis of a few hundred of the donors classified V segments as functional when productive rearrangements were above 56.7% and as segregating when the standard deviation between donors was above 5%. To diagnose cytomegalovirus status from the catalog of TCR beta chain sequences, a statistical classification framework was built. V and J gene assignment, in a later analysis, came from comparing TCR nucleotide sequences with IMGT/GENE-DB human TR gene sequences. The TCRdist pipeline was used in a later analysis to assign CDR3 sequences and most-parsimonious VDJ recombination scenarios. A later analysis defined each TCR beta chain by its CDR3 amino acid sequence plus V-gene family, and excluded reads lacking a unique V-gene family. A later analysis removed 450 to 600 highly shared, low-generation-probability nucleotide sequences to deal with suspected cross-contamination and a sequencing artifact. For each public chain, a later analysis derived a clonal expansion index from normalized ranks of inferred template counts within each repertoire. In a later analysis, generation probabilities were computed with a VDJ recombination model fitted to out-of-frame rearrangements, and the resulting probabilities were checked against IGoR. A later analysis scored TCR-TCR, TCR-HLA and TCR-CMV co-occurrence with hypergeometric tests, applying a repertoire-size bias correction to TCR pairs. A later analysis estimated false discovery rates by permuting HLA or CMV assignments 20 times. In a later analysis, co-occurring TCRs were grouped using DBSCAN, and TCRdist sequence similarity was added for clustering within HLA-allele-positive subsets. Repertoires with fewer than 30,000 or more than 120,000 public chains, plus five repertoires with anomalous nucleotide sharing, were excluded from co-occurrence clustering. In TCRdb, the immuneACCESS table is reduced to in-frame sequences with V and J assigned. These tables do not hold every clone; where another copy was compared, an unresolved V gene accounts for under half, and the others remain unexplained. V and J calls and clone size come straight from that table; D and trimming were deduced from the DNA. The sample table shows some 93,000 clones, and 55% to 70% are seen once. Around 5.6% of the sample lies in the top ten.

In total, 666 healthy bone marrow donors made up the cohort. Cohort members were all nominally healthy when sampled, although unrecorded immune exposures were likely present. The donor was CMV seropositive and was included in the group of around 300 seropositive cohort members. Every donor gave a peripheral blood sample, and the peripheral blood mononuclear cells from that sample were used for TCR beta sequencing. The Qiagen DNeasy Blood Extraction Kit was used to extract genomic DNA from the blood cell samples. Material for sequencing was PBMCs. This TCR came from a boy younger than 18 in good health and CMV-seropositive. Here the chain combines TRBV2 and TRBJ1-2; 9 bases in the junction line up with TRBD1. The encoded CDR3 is CASRDRDRVGGYTF. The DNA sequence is TGTGCCAGCAGAGACCGGGACAGGGTAGGAGGCTACACCTTC.